This T cell receptor beta chain originates from a study of CD8 T cells in ankylosing spondylitis. As regards this clonotype: Its specificity is not known.

Trimming cost V 4 bases and J 5 bases; bases outside gene matches: 7. Germline V lookup: CDR1 SNHLY, CDR2 FYNNEI. The length of the CDR3 is 14 residues. Study-level points and caveats: Disease-linked clones were reportedly significantly enriched in matched ankylosing spondylitis synovial fluid. A TCR beta motif of eight highly homologous variants appeared characteristic of ankylosing spondylitis blood.

By quantitative 5'-RACE with molecular barcodes, the TCR beta libraries were made. TCRdb redid the calling of the 5' RACE reads with MiXCR, one entry per CDR3 protein. This sample carries some 700,000 distinct CDR3 sequences, under 20% of them seen once, and the ten largest clones take under 20%. The sequencing sample was made of blood, either unsorted or a sorted T cell fraction (not recorded which). The clonotype originates from a male donor with ankylosing spondylitis. The gene calls are TRBV2 and TRBJ1-2; 7 nucleotides line up with TRBD1. The CDR3 sequence is CASSVPGGGYGYTF. The CDR3 nucleotides read TGTGCCAGCAGTGTACCAGGGGGAGGGTATGGCTACACCTTC.